This TCR beta chain came from a study of T cell repertoires in cytomegalovirus infection. This clonotype occurred a few times. Its antigen is as yet unknown. This CDR3 region has 14 residues. CDR1 ENHRY and CDR2 SYGVKD come from the germline V gene. Losses at the gene ends were 6 bases for V and 6 bases for J; bases not matched to a gene: 4. One entry per CDR3 protein, called by TCRdb with MiXCR from the reads. This table holds some 560,000 distinct CDR3 sequences, 40% found once. The chain employs TRBV10-3 and TRBJ2-7; 14 bases are a match to TRBD2. The receptor's source is a human donor in good health (CMV status not recorded). Some clones in this sample may be carry-over from other donors' samples. The input for sequencing was cultured PBMCs, taken from culture after CMV antigen stimulation. CDR3 sequence (DNA): TGTGCCATCAGGGGGACTAGCGGGAGCCCCGAGCAGTACTTC. Translating it yields CAIRGTSGSPEQYF.